Below, 10 T cell receptor beta chains from the same sample are listed, as sequenced in a study of shared clonotypes between healthy human individuals. Some clones are missing from TCRdb's copy, which holds only in-frame ones; the method was immunoSEQ multiplex PCR. The sample carries some 660,000 clones, around four fifths recorded once. Sequencing was performed on memory CD4+ T cells sorted from blood. As for subset: CD45RA-negative fraction. The receptors originated from a woman younger than 45 in good health.

V and J are TRBV7-7 and TRBJ2-2; D may match TRBD1 or TRBD2 (5 bases each). V dropped 1 base and J dropped 5 bases, with 20 bases sitting between them. The CDR3 spans 18 residues. Per the germline V gene, CDR1 is SSHAT and CDR2 is FNYEAQ (reference sequence). The CDR3 protein is CASSLDRGDGKGTGELFF. The CDR3 region has the DNA TGTGCCAGCAGCTTAGATCGCGGAGACGGGAAGGGGACCGGGGAGCTGTTTTTT. The full variable domain, rest sourced from reference TRBV7-7 and TRBJ2-2, is GAGVSQSPRYKVTKRGQDVTLRCDPISSHATLYWYQQALGQGPEFLTYFNYEAQPDKSGLPSDRFSAERPEGSISTLTIQRTEQRDSAMYRCASSLDRGDGKGTGELFFGEGSRLTVL.

Turning to this clone: Other DNA sequences in this specimen translate into the identical CDR3. The chain carries TRBV6-4 and TRBJ1-1, with 8 positions matching TRBD1. The V gene's germline CDR1 is MRHNA and CDR2 SNTAGT. V trimming: 3 bases; J trimming: 3 bases; junction bases outside the gene matches: 0. This CDR3 comprises 13 residues. The CDR3 DNA follows: TGTGCCAGCAGTGAACAGGGGGACACTGAAGCTTTCTTT. It encodes CASSEQGDTEAFF.

The V gene is TRBV5-1, the J gene TRBJ2-3, with TRBD2 as a possible D gene (6 bases). CDR3 size: 16 residues. Germline V gene lookup returns CDR1 SGHRS and CDR2 YFSETQ. Trimming pared 0 bases from V and 3 bases from J, leaving 14 bases between. CDR3 nucleotide sequence: TGCGCCAGCAGCTTGGTCCCCGGGGGAGCTACAGATACGCAGTATTTT. It yields the protein CASSLVPGGATDTQYF.

The rearrangement uses TRBV19 and TRBJ1-5; the match to TRBD1 covers 9 bases. The V and J ends lost 7 bases and 4 bases, in that order; junction bases with no gene match: 5. Germline V gene sequence: CDR1 LNHDA, CDR2 SQIVND (reference sequence). This CDR3 is built from 14 residues. The CDR3: CASKAGQGNQPQHF. The CDR3 nucleotides read TGTGCCAGTAAGGCGGGACAGGGAAATCAGCCCCAGCATTTT. The full variable domain, completed using reference TRBV19 and TRBJ1-5, is DGGITQSPKYLFRKEGQNVTLSCEQNLNHDAMYWYRQDPGQGLRLIYYSQIVNDFQKGDIAEGYSVSREKKESFPLTVTSAQKNPTAFYLCASKAGQGNQPQHFGDGTRLSIL.

J is TRBJ2-7 and V is TRBV27; the D is unclear. Trimming left V 1 base short and J 1 base short, with 14 bases between. In germline, CDR1 is MNHEY, CDR2 SMNVEV (reference sequence). This CDR3 has 16 residues. The CDR3, as DNA: TGTGCCAGCAGTTTATATGGCAGTTTGGGGTCCTACGAGCAGTACTTC. This translates into CASSLYGSLGSYEQYF.

The chain employs TRBV18 and TRBJ1-2; TRBD1 might be the D (6 bases). The CDR3 is made up of 15 amino acids. V lost 3 bases and J 2 bases, leaving 13 bases between the germline ends. Germline V gene sequence: CDR1 KGHSH, CDR2 LQKENI. The chain's CDR3 is CASSPPGQANYGYTF. DNA of the CDR3: TGTGCCAGCTCACCGCCGGGACAAGCCAACTATGGCTACACCTTC. The full variable domain, its missing parts supplied by reference TRBV18 and TRBJ1-2, is NAGVMQNPRHLVRRRGQEARLRCSPMKGHSHVYWYRQLPEEGLKFMVYLQKENIIDESGMPKERFSAEFPKEGPSILRIQQVVRGDSAAYFCASSPPGQANYGYTFGSGTRLTVV.

This clone was picked up a small number of times. The chain couples TRBV9 to TRBJ1-3; 8 nucleotides agree with TRBD1. This CDR3 region has 13 residues. With V trimmed by 5 bases and J by 3 bases, 1 base remained unmatched. From germline, CDR1 is SGDLS and CDR2 YYNGEE. CDR3 sequence: CASSGQGGNTIYF. Written as DNA, the CDR3 is TGTGCCAGCAGTGGACAGGGTGGAAACACCATATATTTT.

This clone was counted a few times. This chain joins TRBV11-2 and TRBJ2-5; a possible D gene is TRBD2 (6 bases). The CDR3 totals 14 residues. Per the germline V gene, CDR1 is SGHAT and CDR2 is FQNNGV. Trimming shortened V by 3 bases and J by 5 bases, and 13 bases separated the two germline ends. This chain's CDR3 is CASSFGSRGETQYF. CDR3 DNA sequence: TGTGCCAGCAGCTTCGGTAGCCGGGGGGAGACCCAGTACTTC.

The V gene is TRBV11-1, the J gene TRBJ2-7; 14 positions match TRBD2. This CDR3 is built from 16 residues. Germline-derived CDR1 and CDR2 are SGHAT and FQDESV (reference sequence). V trimming: 4 bases; J trimming: 2 bases; junction bases outside the gene matches: 4. DNA of the CDR3: TGTGCCAGCAGCTGGGGACTAGCGGGAGCTACCTACGAGCAGTACTTC. It specifies CASSWGLAGATYEQYF.

This clone was seen a handful of times. This chain links TRBV5-1 with TRBJ1-1; D perhaps matches TRBD1 (6 bases). Trimming left V 1 base short and J 1 base short, with 11 bases between. CDR1 SGHRS and CDR2 YFSETQ come from the germline V gene. The CDR3 consists of 15 residues. The CDR3 DNA is TGCGCCAGCAGCTTGCAGGGGCTGGGGAACACTGAAGCTTTCTTT. This translates into CASSLQGLGNTEAFF.